This TCR beta chain was documented in a study of T cell changes during pregnancy in multiple sclerosis. Data came from immunoSEQ multiplex PCR; TCRdb stores just in-frame clones and leaves some out. The sample lists 50,000 or so clones, roughly 93% seen once, with around 1.9% in the top ten. Sample: peripheral blood, taken in the second trimester of pregnancy. The TCR sequence derives from a female donor with multiple sclerosis, enrolled in a pregnancy study.

The CDR3 is CASSQGLRGPEQYF. DNA for the CDR3: TGTGCCAGCAGCCAAGGTCTTCGCGGGCCCGAGCAGTACTTC. This sequence joins TRBV14 and TRBJ2-7, with a possible D match to TRBD2 (5 bases). Germline CDR1 is SGHDN and CDR2 is FVKESK. Trimming shortened V by 1 base and J by 6 bases, and 13 bases separated the two germline ends. The CDR3 sequence is 14 residues long.